Listed below are T cell receptor beta chains from one sample, sequenced in a study of blood T cell repertoires in COVID-19. Method: immunoSEQ multiplex PCR; TCRdb's copy keeps in-frame clones and lacks some. Altogether about 380,000 clones are present, about 85% being singletons, with the ten largest covering roughly 3.6%. The sequencing sample was made of peripheral blood. Receptors originate from a woman aged 18-35 years with acute or convalescent COVID-19. CDR3s include the opening cysteine and the closing phenylalanine or tryptophan. Fields, in order: V gene, clone size, CDR3 length, D gene, J gene, CDR3 DNA, CDR3 protein. D genes are given only for firm matches. The size entry is marked missing in some rows and otherwise reads once, few, many or a size class.

v_gene: TRBV28
abundance: .
len: 13
d_gene: .
j_gene: TRBJ1-5
CDR3nt: TGTGCCAGCACCGTCCAGAGCAATCAGCCCCAGCATTTT
CDR3aa: CASTVQSNQPQHF

v_gene: TRBV18
abundance: .
len: 15
d_gene: .
j_gene: TRBJ2-2
CDR3nt: TGTGCCAGCTCACCAGGGACATCGAACACCGGGGAGCTGTTTTTT
CDR3aa: CASSPGTSNTGELFF

v_gene: TRBV5-1
abundance: few
len: 15
d_gene: .
j_gene: TRBJ1-2
CDR3nt: TGCGCCAGCGACCCCGGGATCCCTGGCAACTATGGCTACACCTTC
CDR3aa: CASDPGIPGNYGYTF

v_gene: TRBV7-2
abundance: .
len: 18
d_gene: TRBD2
j_gene: TRBJ2-2
CDR3nt: TGTGCCAGCAGCGGGGACAGCGGACTAGCGGTTAACACCGGGGAGCTGTTTTTT
CDR3aa: CASSGDSGLAVNTGELFF

v_gene: TRBV9
abundance: .
len: 15
d_gene: .
j_gene: TRBJ2-1
CDR3nt: TGTGCCAGCAGCGTAGACCAGGGAAGGAACAATGAGCAGTTCTTC
CDR3aa: CASSVDQGRNNEQFF

v_gene: TRBV4-1
abundance: .
len: 16
d_gene: TRBD2
j_gene: TRBJ2-7
CDR3nt: TGCGCCAGCAGCCAAGAGCGGGGGGGCAACTTCCACGAGCAGTACTTC
CDR3aa: CASSQERGGNFHEQYF

v_gene: TRBV2
abundance: .
len: 14
d_gene: TRBD1
j_gene: TRBJ2-7
CDR3nt: TGTGCCAGCAGTGAGACAGGGTTCGGATACGAGCAGTACTTC
CDR3aa: CASSETGFGYEQYF

v_gene: TRBV7-3
abundance: .
len: 17
d_gene: TRBD1
j_gene: TRBJ2-1
CDR3nt: TGTGCCAGCAGCTTTGTCAGGGGGCAGGGGACACCCAATGAGCAGTTCTTC
CDR3aa: CASSFVRGQGTPNEQFF

v_gene: TRBV9
abundance: .
len: 15
d_gene: .
j_gene: TRBJ2-7
CDR3nt: TGTGCCAGCAGCGTAGCTGGGGCAGGGGTGGACGAGCAGTACTTC
CDR3aa: CASSVAGAGVDEQYF

v_gene: TRBV9
abundance: .
len: 15
d_gene: .
j_gene: TRBJ1-3
CDR3nt: TGTGCCAGCAGCTCCCCACATGCCTCTGGAAACACCATATATTTT
CDR3aa: CASSSPHASGNTIYF

v_gene: TRBV19
abundance: .
len: 17
d_gene: TRBD2
j_gene: TRBJ2-1
CDR3nt: TGTGCCAGTAGTATAGATAGGCACACGACTAGCTCCAATGAGCAGTTCTTC
CDR3aa: CASSIDRHTTSSNEQFF

v_gene: TRBV7-2
abundance: few
len: 15
d_gene: .
j_gene: TRBJ2-7
CDR3nt: TGTGCCAGCAGCTTAGAAACTACAAGCTCCTACGAGCAGTACTTC
CDR3aa: CASSLETTSSYEQYF

v_gene: TRBV19
abundance: many
len: 12
d_gene: .
j_gene: TRBJ2-7
CDR3nt: TGTGCCAGTAGTAGGGGAGACTGGGAGCAGTACTTC
CDR3aa: CASSRGDWEQYF